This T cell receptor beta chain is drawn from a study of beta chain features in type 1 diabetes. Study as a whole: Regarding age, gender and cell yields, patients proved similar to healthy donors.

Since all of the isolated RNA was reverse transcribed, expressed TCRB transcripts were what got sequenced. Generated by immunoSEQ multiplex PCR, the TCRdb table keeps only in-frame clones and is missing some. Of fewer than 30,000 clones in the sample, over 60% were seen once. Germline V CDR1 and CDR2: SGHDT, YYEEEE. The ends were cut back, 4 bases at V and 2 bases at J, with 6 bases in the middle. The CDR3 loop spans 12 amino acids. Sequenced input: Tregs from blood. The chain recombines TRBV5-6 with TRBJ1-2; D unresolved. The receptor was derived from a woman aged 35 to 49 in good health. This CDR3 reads CASSRGNYGYTF. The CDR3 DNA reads TGTGCCAGCAGCCGCGGCAACTATGGCTACACCTTC.